This T cell receptor beta chain was identified in a study of regulatory T cells in long-lasting Graves disease. Many counts were recorded for this clonotype. Arm-PCR of CDR3 regions and iRepertoire HTBI primers were used to build TCR beta libraries. TCRdb re-called the multiplex PCR reads through MiXCR, storing one row per CDR3 protein. This sample has about 540,000 distinct CDR3 sequences, with about 14% found just once. Regarding time point: newly diagnosed GD, antithyroid drugs for less than 3 months. With RNA extracted from PBMCs as input, the TCR library was made. This sample also appeared in a second study, on T cells in Graves' hyperthyroidism and ophthalmopathy. That paper adds: Graves' hyperthyroidism without ophthalmopathy progression within 18 months was termed stable. The model forecast ophthalmopathy, anticipating it by a median around 6.5 months before onset.

This receptor was identified in a man aged 25 to 45 with Graves disease. The material was peripheral blood mononuclear cells (PBMCs), obtained at new diagnosis, from a patient treated with antithyroid drugs.

The DNA for the CDR3 is TGTGCCAGCAAAGGCGATAGCTACGAGCAGTACTTC. It specifies CASKGDSYEQYF. The chain combines TRBV2 with TRBJ2-7; the D is unclear. Germline V gives CDR1 SNHLY, CDR2 FYNNEI. The CDR3 covers 12 residues. V lost 7 bases and J lost 3, with 10 bases in between.